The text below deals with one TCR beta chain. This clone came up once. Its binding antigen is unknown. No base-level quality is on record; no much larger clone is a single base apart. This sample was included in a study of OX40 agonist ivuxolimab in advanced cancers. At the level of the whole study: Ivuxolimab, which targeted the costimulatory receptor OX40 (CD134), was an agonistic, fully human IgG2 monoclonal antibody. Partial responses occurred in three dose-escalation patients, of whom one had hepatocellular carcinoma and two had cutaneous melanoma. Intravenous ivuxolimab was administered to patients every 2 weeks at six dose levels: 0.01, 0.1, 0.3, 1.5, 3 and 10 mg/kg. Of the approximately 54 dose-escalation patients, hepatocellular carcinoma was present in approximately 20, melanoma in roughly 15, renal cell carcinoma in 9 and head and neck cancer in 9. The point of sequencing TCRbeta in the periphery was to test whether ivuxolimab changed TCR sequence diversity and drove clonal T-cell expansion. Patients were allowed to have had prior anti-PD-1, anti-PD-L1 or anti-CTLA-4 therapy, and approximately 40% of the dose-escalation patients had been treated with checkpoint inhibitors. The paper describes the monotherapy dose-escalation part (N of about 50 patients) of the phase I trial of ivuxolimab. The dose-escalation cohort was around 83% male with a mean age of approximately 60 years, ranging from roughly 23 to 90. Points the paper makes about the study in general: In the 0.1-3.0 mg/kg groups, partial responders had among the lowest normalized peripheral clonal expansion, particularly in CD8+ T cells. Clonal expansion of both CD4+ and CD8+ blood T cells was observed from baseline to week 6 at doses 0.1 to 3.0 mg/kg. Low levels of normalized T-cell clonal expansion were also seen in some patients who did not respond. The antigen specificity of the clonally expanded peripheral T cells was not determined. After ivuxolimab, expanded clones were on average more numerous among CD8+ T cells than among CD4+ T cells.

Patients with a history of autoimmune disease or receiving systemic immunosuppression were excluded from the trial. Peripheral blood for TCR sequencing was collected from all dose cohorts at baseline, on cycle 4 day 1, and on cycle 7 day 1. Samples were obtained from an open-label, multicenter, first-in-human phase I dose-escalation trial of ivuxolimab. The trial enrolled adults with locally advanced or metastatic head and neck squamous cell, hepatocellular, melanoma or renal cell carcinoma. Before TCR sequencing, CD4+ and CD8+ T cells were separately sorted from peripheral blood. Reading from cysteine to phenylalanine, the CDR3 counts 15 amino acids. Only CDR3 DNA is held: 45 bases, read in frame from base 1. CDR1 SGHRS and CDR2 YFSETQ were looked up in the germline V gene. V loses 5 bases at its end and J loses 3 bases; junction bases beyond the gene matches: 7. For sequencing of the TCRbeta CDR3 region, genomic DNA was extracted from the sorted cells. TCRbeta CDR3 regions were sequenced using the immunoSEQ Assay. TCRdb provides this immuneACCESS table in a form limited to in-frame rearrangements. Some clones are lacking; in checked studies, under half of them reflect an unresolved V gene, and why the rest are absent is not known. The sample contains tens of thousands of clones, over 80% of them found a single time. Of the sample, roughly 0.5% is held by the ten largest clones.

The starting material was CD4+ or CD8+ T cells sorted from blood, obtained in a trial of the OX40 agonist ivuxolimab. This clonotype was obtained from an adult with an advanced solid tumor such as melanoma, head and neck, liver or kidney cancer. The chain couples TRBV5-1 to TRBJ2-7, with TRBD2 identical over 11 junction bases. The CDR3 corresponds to CASSSVAGGYYEQYF. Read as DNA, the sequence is TGCGCCAGCAGTTCGGTAGCGGGAGGGTACTACGAGCAGTACTTC.